Listed here are 13 T cell receptor beta chains from one sample, sequenced in a study of human T cells and chemical hapten exposure. TCRdb re-called the RACE reads through MiXCR, storing one row per CDR3 protein. The sample includes fewer than 400,000 distinct CDR3 sequences, around 7% of them seen just once. Time point described: patch test 1, 2 weeks after DPC sensitization. The treatment is: therapeutic diphenylcyclopropenone sensitization with weekly scalp DPC. The sequenced sample was whole blood, obtained in connection with sensitization to the hapten diphenylcyclopropenone (DPC). All receptors derive from a woman between 18 and 29 years old with alopecia areata. Some clones in this sample may be carry-over from other donors' samples.

The chain couples TRBV6-2 or TRBV6-3 to TRBJ1-6; TRBD1 aligns across 7 bases. J was trimmed by 8 bases and V by 6 bases; bases with no gene match: 13. This CDR3 comprises 16 residues. Germline V gene data show CDR1 as MNHEY and CDR2 as SVGEGT. CDR3 amino acids: CASRTLHRGTDSPLHF. CDR3 coding DNA: TGTGCCAGCAGAACATTACACAGGGGTACGGATTCACCCCTCCACTTT.

V usage is TRBV5-4 and J usage is TRBJ2-5; no definite D call. The V and J ends lost 3 bases and 1 base respectively, with 13 bases between them. Germline CDR1 is SGHNT and CDR2 is YYREEE (reference sequence). This CDR3 contains 15 residues. DNA of the CDR3: TGTGCCAGCAGCTCCCAATCCCGCCGCCAAGAGACCCAGTACTTC. It codes for CASSSQSRRQETQYF.

In its sample, this clonotype was seen a few times. The chain employs TRBV27 and TRBJ1-3; D is uncertain. CDR1 is MNHEY, CDR2 SMNVEV, per germline (reference sequence). The CDR3 loop spans 15 amino acids. V shed 2 bases and J shed 2 bases, with 10 bases lying between them. The CDR3, as DNA: TGTGCCAGCAGTTTAGAGAGGGCTCCTGGAAACACCATATATTTT. Translated: CASSLERAPGNTIYF.

The rearrangement joins TRBV20-1 to TRBJ2-1, with a tentative D call TRBD2 (5 bases). The CDR3 totals 15 residues. Trimming removed 1 base from V and 2 bases from J, with 12 bases in between. The V gene's germline CDR1 is DFQATT and CDR2 SNEGSKA (reference sequence). CDR3 in amino acids: CSARAPSKTYNEQFF. The CDR3 DNA is TGCAGTGCTAGAGCCCCTAGCAAGACCTACAATGAGCAGTTCTTC.

This clonotype was observed at least ten times. The rearrangement uses TRBV6-5 and TRBJ1-2, with TRBD1 identical over 7 bases. CDR3 length: 14 residues. The junction had 4 bases not matched to a gene; V was cut back by 4 bases and J by 2 bases. Germline CDR1 is MNHEY and CDR2 is SVGAGI. CDR3 in amino acids: CASSWSGQNYGYTF. The CDR3 nucleotides read TGTGCCAGCAGTTGGTCGGGACAGAACTATGGCTACACCTTC.

This clonotype was counted ten times or more. The rearrangement joins TRBV4-1 to TRBJ1-2; D is unresolved. This CDR3 has 16 residues. CDR1 is MGHRA, CDR2 YSYEKL, per germline. Trimming removed 2 bases at V and 3 bases at J, with 16 bases between. CDR3 residues: CASSQLLEGRDYGYTF. The CDR3 region has the DNA TGCGCCAGCAGCCAACTATTGGAAGGGAGAGACTATGGCTACACCTTC.

This chain links TRBV7-3 with TRBJ1-1; 9 nucleotides match TRBD1. CDR3 size: 13 residues. V shed 4 bases and J 8 bases; nucleotides not matched to a gene: 5. Germline V CDR1 and CDR2: SGHTA, FQGTGA. CDR3 sequence (DNA): TGTGCCAGCAGCTCCGGACAGGGGAAAGAAGCTTTCTTT. This codes for CASSSGQGKEAFF. Complete variable domain (other parts from reference TRBV7-3 and TRBJ1-1): GAGVSQTPSNKVTEKGKYVELRCDPISGHTALYWYRQSLGQGPEFLIYFQGTGAADDSGLPNDRFFAVRPEGSVSTLKIQRTERGDSAVYLCASSSGQGKEAFFGQGTRLTVV.

This clonotype was recorded many times. The chain carries TRBV6-6 and TRBJ2-3; no firm D call. From germline, CDR1 is MNHNY and CDR2 SVGAGI (reference sequence). CDR3 length equals 17 residues. V shed 2 bases and J shed 0 bases, with 15 bases lying between them. CDR3 amino acids: CASSYGLLSSSTDTQYF. CDR3 bases: TGTGCCAGCAGTTACGGGTTACTATCATCTAGCACAGATACGCAGTATTTT.

The chain is built from TRBV5-5 and TRBJ1-3; D unclear. V lost 1 base to trimming and J lost 0 bases, with 8 bases between them. The CDR3 consists of 15 residues. In germline, CDR1 is SGHKS, CDR2 YYEKEE (reference sequence). CDR3 nucleotides: TGTGCCAGCAGCTTGATCGCAGGCTCTGGAAACACCATATATTTT. This encodes CASSLIAGSGNTIYF.

A few counts support this clonotype. This chain connects TRBV5-6 to TRBJ2-5; D gene unclear. CDR1 is SGHDT, CDR2 YYEEEE, per germline. Trimming took off 1 base at V and 7 bases at J, with 14 bases between the two ends. CDR3 length: 14 amino acids. Here the CDR3 reads CASSLKSSPGTQYF. CDR3 sequence (DNA): TGTGCCAGCAGCTTGAAGAGCTCCCCGGGGACCCAGTACTTC.

This clonotype has a count of ten or more. This rearrangement joins TRBV7-2 to TRBJ2-1, with D perhaps TRBD2 (5 bases). Trimming left V 5 bases short and J 9 bases short, with 8 bases between. Germline CDR1 is SGHTA and CDR2 is FQGNSA. The CDR3 spans 11 residues. In nucleotides, the CDR3 is TGTGCCAGCAGCCCGGGGTCTGAGCAGTTCTTC. Protein sequence: CASSPGSEQFF. Drawing the rest from reference TRBV7-2 and TRBJ2-1, the complete variable domain is GAGVSQSPSNKVTEKGKDVELRCDPISGHTALYWYRQSLGQGLEFLIYFQGNSAPDKSGLPSDRFSAERTGGSVSTLTIQRTQQEDSAVYLCASSPGSEQFFGPGTRLTVL.

The chain carries TRBV20-1 and TRBJ1-2; D ambiguous. V dropped 0 bases and J dropped 2 bases, with 7 bases sitting between them. This CDR3 contains 13 residues. Germline CDR1 and CDR2: DFQATT and SNEGSKA (reference sequence). CDR3 coding DNA: TGCAGTGCTAGAGATACGATGAACTATGGCTACACCTTC. Its protein is CSARDTMNYGYTF.

The V and J genes are TRBV2 and TRBJ1-6; D uncertain. This CDR3 is built from 16 residues. Trimming took 1 base from V and 10 from J, leaving 17 bases between them. Per the germline V gene, CDR1 is SNHLY and CDR2 is FYNNEI. The CDR3 nucleotides are TGTGCCAGCAGTGAAGTTTCTGGCCCCTTCAACTCACCCCTCCACTTT. The encoded protein is CASSEVSGPFNSPLHF.